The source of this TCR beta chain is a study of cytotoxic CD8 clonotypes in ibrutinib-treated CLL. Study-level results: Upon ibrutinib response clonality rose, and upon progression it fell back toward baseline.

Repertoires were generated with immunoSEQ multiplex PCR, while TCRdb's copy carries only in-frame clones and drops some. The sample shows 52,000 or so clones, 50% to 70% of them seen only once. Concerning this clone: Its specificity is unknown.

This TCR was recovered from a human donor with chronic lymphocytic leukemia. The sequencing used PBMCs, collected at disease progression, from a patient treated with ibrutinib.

Here the CDR3 DNA reads TGTGCCAGCAGTTATGGGCCGACAGGAAACACCATATATTTT. Translation: CASSYGPTGNTIYF. V usage is TRBV6-5 and J usage is TRBJ1-3; no clear D gene. The CDR3 runs to 14 residues. Germline V gives CDR1 MNHEY, CDR2 SVGAGI. Deletions cut 3 bases from V and 4 bases from J, with 10 bases between.